A single sample gave rise to the 10 T cell receptor beta chains below, sequenced in a study of blood T cell repertoires in COVID-19. The repertoire was sequenced with immunoSEQ multiplex PCR; TCRdb's copy has only in-frame clones and lacks some. The sample includes under 200,000 clones, about three quarters of them seen just once. Sequencing was carried out using peripheral blood. These receptor sequences come from a man in his sixties with acute or convalescent COVID-19.

The chain carries TRBV2 and TRBJ1-1; D gene uncertain. Trimming took off 8 bases at V and 1 base at J, with 8 bases between the two ends. This CDR3 is 12 amino acids long. CDR1 SNHLY and CDR2 FYNNEI come from the germline V gene. The CDR3 region is CASGQSNTEAFF. DNA for the CDR3: TGTGCCAGCGGTCAGTCGAACACTGAAGCTTTCTTT.

This sequence joins TRBV27 and TRBJ2-1; D may be TRBD2 (5 bases). This CDR3 is 14 amino acids long. Germline values: CDR1 MNHEY, CDR2 SMNVEV (reference sequence). V lost 6 bases and J lost 3, with 12 bases in between. CDR3 sequence (DNA): TGTGCCAGCAGACAGCGGCCCAACTACAATGAGCAGTTCTTC. Translating it yields CASRQRPNYNEQFF.

This sequence joins TRBV19 and TRBJ1-1; D is undetermined. V lost 6 bases to trimming and J lost 0 bases, with 11 bases between them. Per germline, CDR1 LNHDA and CDR2 SQIVND (reference sequence). CDR3 length equals 14 residues. For the CDR3, the DNA is TGTGCCAGTAGCCCGGCGGGTGTGAACACTGAAGCTTTCTTT. It specifies CASSPAGVNTEAFF.

V gene TRBV4-2 combines with J gene TRBJ2-3; 10 bases line up with TRBD2. V was pared by 0 bases and J by 7 bases, with 10 bases of the junction left unmatched. Per the germline V gene, CDR1 is LGHNA and CDR2 is YNFKEQ. This CDR3 contains 17 residues. CDR3 nucleotides: TGTGCCAGCAGCCAAGATGTGGCCAGCGGGGGGGCCCATACGCAGTATTTT. Its translation is CASSQDVASGGAHTQYF.

This clone showed up just a few times. The chain employs TRBV6-6 and TRBJ2-2; TRBD2 is a possible D gene (6 bases). This CDR3 has 19 residues. V lost 5 bases, J lost 0 bases, and 22 bases lay in between. Germline CDR1 MNHNY, CDR2 SVGAGI (reference sequence). CDR3 sequence reads: CASSHPGALGGANTGELFF. DNA for the CDR3: TGTGCCAGCAGTCACCCTGGGGCCTTAGGCGGGGCGAACACCGGGGAGCTGTTTTTT.

J is TRBJ2-5 and V is TRBV11-3, with TRBD2 as a possible D gene (5 bases). Trimming left V 8 bases short and J 7 bases short, with 20 bases between. The CDR3 loop spans 14 amino acids. Germline-derived CDR1 and CDR2 are SGHNT and YENEEA. The CDR3: CASSTTNDVGTQYF. The DNA for the CDR3 is TGTGCCAGCTCGACTACAAACGACGTTGGGACCCAGTACTTC. The full variable domain, rest sourced from reference TRBV11-3 and TRBJ2-5, is EAGVVQSPRYKIIEKKQPVAFWCNPISGHNTLYWYLQNLGQGPELLIRYENEEAVDDSQLPKDRFSAERLKGVDSTLKIQPAELGDSAVYLCASSTTNDVGTQYFGPGTRLLVL.

The chain combines TRBV29-1 with TRBJ2-7, with 7 bases aligning to TRBD1. After removal of 3 bases from V and 5 bases from J, the junction contained 7 bases not matched to a gene. CDR1 SQVTM and CDR2 ANQGSEA come from the germline V gene. This CDR3 spans 13 amino acids. The CDR3 sequence is CSVDYRGVNEQYF. The CDR3, as DNA: TGCAGCGTTGACTACAGGGGAGTTAACGAGCAGTACTTC.

The gene calls are TRBV6-2 or TRBV6-3 and TRBJ2-5; weak D call: TRBD2 (6 bases). The CDR3 has 15 amino acids. Germline-derived CDR1 and CDR2 are MNHEY and SVGEGT. V was trimmed by 0 bases and J by 5 bases, leaving 13 bases between them. The CDR3 DNA sequence: TGTGCCAGCAGTTACTCGTTGCGGGATGGGGAGACCCAGTACTTC. Translating gives CASSYSLRDGETQYF.

This rearrangement joins TRBV7-2 to TRBJ2-7; 12 bases are a match to TRBD2. The CDR3 has 14 amino acids. Trimming took 6 bases from V and 4 from J; bases not matched to a gene: 4. From germline, CDR1 is SGHTA and CDR2 FQGNSA. The CDR3: CASSKGLAGYEQYF. The CDR3 DNA is TGTGCCAGCAGTAAGGGACTAGCGGGTTACGAGCAGTACTTC.

The chain employs TRBV10-3 and TRBJ2-7, with TRBD1 matching over 8 bases. Germline-derived CDR1 and CDR2 are ENHRY and SYGVKD. This CDR3 spans 14 amino acids. Trimming removed 4 bases from V and 4 bases from J; junction bases left unmatched: 6. As DNA, the CDR3 is TGTGCCATCAGTGCTGGACAGGGTCAGTACGAGCAGTACTTC. It codes for CAISAGQGQYEQYF.